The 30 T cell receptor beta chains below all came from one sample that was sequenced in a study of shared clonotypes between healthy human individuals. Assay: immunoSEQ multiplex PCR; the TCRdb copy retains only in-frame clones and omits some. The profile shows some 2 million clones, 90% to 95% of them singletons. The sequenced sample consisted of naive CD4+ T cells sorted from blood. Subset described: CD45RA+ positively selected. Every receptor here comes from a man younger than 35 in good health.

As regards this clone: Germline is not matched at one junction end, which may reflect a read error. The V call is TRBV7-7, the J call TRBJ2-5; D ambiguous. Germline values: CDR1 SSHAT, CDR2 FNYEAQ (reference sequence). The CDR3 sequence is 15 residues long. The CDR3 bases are TGTGCTAGCAGCCGTCGTGGCGGACCTCAAGAGACCCAGTACTTC. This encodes CASSRRGGPQETQYF.

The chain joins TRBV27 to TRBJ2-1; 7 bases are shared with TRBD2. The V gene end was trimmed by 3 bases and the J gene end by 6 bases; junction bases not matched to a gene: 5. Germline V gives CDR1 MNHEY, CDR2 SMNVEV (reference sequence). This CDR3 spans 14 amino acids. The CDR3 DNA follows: TGTGCCAGCAGTTTCGGGACTACTAGCAATGAGCAGTTCTTC. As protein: CASSFGTTSNEQFF.

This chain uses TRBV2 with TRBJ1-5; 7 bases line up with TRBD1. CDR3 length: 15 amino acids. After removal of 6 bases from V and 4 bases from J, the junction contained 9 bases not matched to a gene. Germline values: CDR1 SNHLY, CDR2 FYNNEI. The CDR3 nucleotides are TGTGCCAGCAGCGCCCAGGGGGGACCAAATCAGCCCCAGCATTTT. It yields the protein CASSAQGGPNQPQHF.

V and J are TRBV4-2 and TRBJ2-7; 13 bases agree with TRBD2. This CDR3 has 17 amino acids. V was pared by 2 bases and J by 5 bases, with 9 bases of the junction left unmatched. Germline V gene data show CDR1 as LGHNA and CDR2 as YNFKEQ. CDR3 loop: CASSQSTSGRGQDEQYF. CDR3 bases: TGTGCCAGCAGCCAAAGTACTAGCGGGAGGGGCCAGGACGAGCAGTACTTC.

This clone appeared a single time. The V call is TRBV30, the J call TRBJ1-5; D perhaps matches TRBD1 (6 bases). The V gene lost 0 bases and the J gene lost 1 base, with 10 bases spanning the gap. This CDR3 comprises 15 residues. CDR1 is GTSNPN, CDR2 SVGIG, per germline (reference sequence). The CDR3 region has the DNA TGTGCCTGGAGTGTCCAAGGACAGAGCAATCAGCCCCAGCATTTT. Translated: CAWSVQGQSNQPQHF.

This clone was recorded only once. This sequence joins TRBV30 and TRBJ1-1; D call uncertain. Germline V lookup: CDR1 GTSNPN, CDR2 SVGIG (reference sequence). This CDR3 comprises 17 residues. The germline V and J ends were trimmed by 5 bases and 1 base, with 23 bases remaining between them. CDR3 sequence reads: CAWYIPHSRIRNTEAFF. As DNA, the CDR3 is TGTGCCTGGTATATCCCCCACTCCAGGATTCGGAACACTGAAGCTTTCTTT.

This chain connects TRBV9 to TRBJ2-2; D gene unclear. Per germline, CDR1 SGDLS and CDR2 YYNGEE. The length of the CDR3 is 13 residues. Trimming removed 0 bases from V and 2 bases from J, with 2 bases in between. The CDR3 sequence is CASSVDNTGELFF. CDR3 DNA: TGTGCCAGCAGCGTAGATAACACCGGGGAGCTGTTTTTT.

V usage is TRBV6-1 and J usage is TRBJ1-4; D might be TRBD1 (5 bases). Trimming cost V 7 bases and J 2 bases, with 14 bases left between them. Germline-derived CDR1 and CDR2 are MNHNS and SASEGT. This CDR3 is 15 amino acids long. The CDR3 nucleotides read TGTGCCAGCAAGCGCCAGGGAACTACTAATGAAAAACTGTTTTTT. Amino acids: CASKRQGTTNEKLFF.

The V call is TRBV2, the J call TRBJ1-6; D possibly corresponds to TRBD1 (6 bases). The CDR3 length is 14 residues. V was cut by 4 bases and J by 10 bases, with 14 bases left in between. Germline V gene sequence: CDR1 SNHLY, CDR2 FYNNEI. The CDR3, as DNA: TGTGCCAGCAGTGTTCAGGGGACGGGATCACCCCTCCACTTT. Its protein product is CASSVQGTGSPLHF.

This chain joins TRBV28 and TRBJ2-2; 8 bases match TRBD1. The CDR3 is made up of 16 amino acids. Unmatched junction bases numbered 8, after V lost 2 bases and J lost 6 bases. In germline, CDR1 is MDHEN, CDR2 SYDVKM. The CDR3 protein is CASSLLQGAGSGELFF. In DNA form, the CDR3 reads TGTGCCAGCAGTTTACTTCAGGGGGCAGGTTCCGGGGAGCTGTTTTTT.

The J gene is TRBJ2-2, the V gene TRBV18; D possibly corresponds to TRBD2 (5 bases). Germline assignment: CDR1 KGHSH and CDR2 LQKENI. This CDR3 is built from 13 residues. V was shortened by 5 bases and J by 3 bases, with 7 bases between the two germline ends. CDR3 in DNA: TGTGCCAGCTCAGGACTGTACACCGGGGAGCTGTTTTTT. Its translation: CASSGLYTGELFF.

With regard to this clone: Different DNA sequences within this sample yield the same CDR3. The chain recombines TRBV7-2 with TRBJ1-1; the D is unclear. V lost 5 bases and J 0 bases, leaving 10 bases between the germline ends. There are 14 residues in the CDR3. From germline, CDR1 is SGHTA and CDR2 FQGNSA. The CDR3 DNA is TGTGCCAGCAGCCCCCGTCGGGTGAACACTGAAGCTTTCTTT. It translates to CASSPRRVNTEAFF. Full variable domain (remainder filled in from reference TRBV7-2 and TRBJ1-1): GAGVSQSPSNKVTEKGKDVELRCDPISGHTALYWYRQSLGQGLEFLIYFQGNSAPDKSGLPSDRFSAERTGGSVSTLTIQRTQQEDSAVYLCASSPRRVNTEAFFGQGTRLTVV.

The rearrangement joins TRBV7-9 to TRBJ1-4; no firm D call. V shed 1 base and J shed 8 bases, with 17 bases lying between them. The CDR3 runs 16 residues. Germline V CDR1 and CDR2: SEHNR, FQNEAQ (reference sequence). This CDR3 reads CASSLVSSGFLEKLFF. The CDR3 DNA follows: TGTGCCAGCAGCTTAGTATCCTCGGGCTTTTTAGAAAAACTGTTTTTT.

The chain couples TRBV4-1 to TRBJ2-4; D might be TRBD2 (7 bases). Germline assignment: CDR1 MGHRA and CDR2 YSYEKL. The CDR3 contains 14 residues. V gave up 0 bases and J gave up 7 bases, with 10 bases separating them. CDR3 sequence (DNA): TGCGCCAGCAGCCAAGAGAGGGGGGGGAACATTCAGTACTTC. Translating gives CASSQERGGNIQYF.

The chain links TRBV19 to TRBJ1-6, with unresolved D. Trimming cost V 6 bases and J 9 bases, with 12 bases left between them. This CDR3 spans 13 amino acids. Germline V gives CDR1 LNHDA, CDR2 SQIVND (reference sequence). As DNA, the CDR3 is TGTGCCAGTAGCTCTCCTATCGGTTCACCCCTCCACTTT. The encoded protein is CASSSPIGSPLHF.

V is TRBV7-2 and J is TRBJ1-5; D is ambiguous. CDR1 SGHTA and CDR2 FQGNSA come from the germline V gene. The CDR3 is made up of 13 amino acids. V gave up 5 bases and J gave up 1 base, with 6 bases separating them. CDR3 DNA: TGTGCCAGCAGCCCCATGAGCAATCAGCCCCAGCATTTT. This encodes CASSPMSNQPQHF.

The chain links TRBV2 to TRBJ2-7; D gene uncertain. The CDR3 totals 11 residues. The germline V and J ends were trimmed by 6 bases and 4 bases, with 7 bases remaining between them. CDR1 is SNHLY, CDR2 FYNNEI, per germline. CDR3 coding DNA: TGTGCCAGCAGCATAGTGTACGAGCAGTACTTC. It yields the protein CASSIVYEQYF.

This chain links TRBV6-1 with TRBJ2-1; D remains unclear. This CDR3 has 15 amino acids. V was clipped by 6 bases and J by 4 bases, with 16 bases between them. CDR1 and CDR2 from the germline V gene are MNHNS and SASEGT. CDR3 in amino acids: CASSEEPSPYNEQFF. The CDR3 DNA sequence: TGTGCCAGCAGCGAGGAACCCTCCCCATACAATGAGCAGTTCTTC.

CDR3 in amino acids: CAAGGGSSYEQYF. CDR3 DNA sequence: TGTGCCGCCGGGGGTGGGAGCTCCTACGAGCAGTACTTC. V gene TRBV6-5 combines with J gene TRBJ2-7, with D perhaps TRBD2 (6 bases). This CDR3 contains 13 residues. CDR1 is MNHEY, CDR2 SVGAGI, per germline. Trimming stripped 11 bases from V and 0 bases from J, with 14 bases between.

This CDR3 reads CAWSVQGGWTDTQYF. The CDR3 region has the DNA TGTGCCTGGAGCGTACAGGGGGGGTGGACAGATACGCAGTATTTT. The chain employs TRBV30 and TRBJ2-3; D is perhaps TRBD1 (8 bases). Germline values: CDR1 GTSNPN, CDR2 SVGIG (reference sequence). This CDR3 has 15 amino acids. Trimming removed 3 bases at V and 3 bases at J, with 16 bases between.

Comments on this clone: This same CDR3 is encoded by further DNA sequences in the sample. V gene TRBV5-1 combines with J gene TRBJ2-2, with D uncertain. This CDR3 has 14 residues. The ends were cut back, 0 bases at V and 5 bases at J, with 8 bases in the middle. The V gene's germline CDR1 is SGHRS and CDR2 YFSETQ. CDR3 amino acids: CASSLGQRTGELFF. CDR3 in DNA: TGCGCCAGCAGCTTGGGACAACGGACCGGGGAGCTGTTTTTT.

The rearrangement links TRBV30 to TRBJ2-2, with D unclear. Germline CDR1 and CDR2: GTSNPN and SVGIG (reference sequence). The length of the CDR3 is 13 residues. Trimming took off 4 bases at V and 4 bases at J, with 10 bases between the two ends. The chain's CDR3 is CAWKRPGTGELFF. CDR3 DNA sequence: TGTGCCTGGAAGCGACCCGGCACCGGGGAGCTGTTTTTT.

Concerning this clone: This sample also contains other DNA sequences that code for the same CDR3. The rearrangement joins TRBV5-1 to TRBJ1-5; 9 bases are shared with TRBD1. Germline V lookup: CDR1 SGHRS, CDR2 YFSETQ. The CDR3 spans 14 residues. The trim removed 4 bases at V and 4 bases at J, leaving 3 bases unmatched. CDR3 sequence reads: CASSPGTGNQPQHF. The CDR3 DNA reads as TGCGCCAGCAGCCCAGGGACAGGGAATCAGCCCCAGCATTTT.

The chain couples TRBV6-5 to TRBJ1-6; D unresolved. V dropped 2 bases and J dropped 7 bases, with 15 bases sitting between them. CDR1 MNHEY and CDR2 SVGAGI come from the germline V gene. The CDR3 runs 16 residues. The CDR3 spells CASSYVVRVGNSPLHF. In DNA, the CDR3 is TGTGCCAGCAGTTACGTTGTCAGAGTAGGAAATTCACCCCTCCACTTT.

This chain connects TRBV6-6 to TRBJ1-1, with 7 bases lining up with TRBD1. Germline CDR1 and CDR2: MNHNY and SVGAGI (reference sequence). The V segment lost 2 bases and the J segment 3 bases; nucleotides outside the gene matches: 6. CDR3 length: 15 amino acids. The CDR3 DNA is TGTGCCAGCAGTTACCCCCGGGACAGATACACTGAAGCTTTCTTT. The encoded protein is CASSYPRDRYTEAFF.

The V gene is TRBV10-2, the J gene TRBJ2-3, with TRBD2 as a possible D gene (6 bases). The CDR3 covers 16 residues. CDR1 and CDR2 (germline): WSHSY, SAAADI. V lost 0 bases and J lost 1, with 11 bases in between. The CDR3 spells CASSESNGGRTDTQYF. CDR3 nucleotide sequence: TGCGCCAGCAGTGAGTCGAACGGGGGACGCACAGATACGCAGTATTTT.

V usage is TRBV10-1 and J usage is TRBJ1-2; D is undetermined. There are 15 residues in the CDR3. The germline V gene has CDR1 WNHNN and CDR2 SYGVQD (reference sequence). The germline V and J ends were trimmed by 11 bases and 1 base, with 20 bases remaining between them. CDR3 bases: TGCGCCCGAAGAAGGCGGGCTCCCTTTAACTATGGCTACACCTTC. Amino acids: CARRRRAPFNYGYTF.

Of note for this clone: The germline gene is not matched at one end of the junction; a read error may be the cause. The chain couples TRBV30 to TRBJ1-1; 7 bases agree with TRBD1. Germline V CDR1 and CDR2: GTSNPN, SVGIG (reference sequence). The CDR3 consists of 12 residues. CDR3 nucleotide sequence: TGTGCCTGGAGTGTACAGGGGCGGGCGGCCGTTTTT. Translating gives CAWSVQGRAAVF.

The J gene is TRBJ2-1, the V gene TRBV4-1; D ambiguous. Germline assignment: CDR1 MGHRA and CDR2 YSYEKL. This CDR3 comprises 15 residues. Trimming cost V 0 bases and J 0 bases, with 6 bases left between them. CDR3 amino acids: CASSQDDHSYNEQFF. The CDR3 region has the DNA TGCGCCAGCAGCCAAGATGACCACTCCTACAATGAGCAGTTCTTC.

The CDR3 DNA sequence: TGTGCCAGCACCCCCGAGTTCGGGGGCAATCAGCCCCAGCATTTT. This gives the protein CASTPEFGGNQPQHF. The rearrangement uses TRBV6-1 and TRBJ1-5; D gene uncertain. Germline assignment: CDR1 MNHNS and CDR2 SASEGT. This CDR3 has 15 residues. Trimming pared 7 bases from V and 2 bases from J, leaving 15 bases between.